This is a list of T cell receptor beta chains from one sample in a study of T-cell reconstitution after alpha-beta-depleted transplantation in children. TCRdb re-analysed the PCR reads in MiXCR, keeping a single row per CDR3 protein. The data show hundreds of thousands of distinct CDR3 sequences, 20% to 25% seen once. The specimen comprised PBMCs, mostly from graft donor cells, sampled 360 days after TCRalphabeta/CD19-depleted stem cell transplant. The receptors originated from a boy under three years old who had a stem cell transplant for acute myeloid leukemia, so the T cells may come from the graft donor. CDR3s leave out the opening cysteine and the closing phenylalanine or tryptophan. Fields, in order: D gene, J gene, V gene, CDR3 protein. The D gene is left open where the match is weak.

d_call: .; j_call: TRBJ2-3; v_call: TRBV20-1; cdr3_aa: SAQRESGLTDTQY
d_call: .; j_call: TRBJ1-5; v_call: TRBV15; cdr3_aa: ATSRDPGSQPQH
d_call: .; j_call: TRBJ2-1; v_call: TRBV24-1; cdr3_aa: ATSVQGPYNEQF
d_call: .; j_call: TRBJ2-3; v_call: TRBV12-3/TRBV12-4; cdr3_aa: ASSFGVGQGTDTQY
d_call: .; j_call: TRBJ2-3; v_call: TRBV7-9; cdr3_aa: ASSTNVRADTQY
d_call: .; j_call: TRBJ2-1; v_call: TRBV7-9; cdr3_aa: ASSLGGFPYEQF
d_call: TRBD1; j_call: TRBJ1-2; v_call: TRBV20-1; cdr3_aa: SASGTAYGYT
d_call: .; j_call: TRBJ2-7; v_call: TRBV21-1; cdr3_aa: ASSRRGDRYTYEQY
d_call: .; j_call: TRBJ2-5; v_call: TRBV25-1; cdr3_aa: ASSDHDRIGQETQY
d_call: .; j_call: TRBJ1-3; v_call: TRBV20-1; cdr3_aa: SAREREDSGNTIY
d_call: .; j_call: TRBJ2-7; v_call: TRBV4-1; cdr3_aa: ASSQDRERVLEQY
d_call: .; j_call: TRBJ2-1; v_call: TRBV11-2; cdr3_aa: ASSFGGAPSCNEQF
d_call: TRBD2; j_call: TRBJ2-3; v_call: TRBV10-3; cdr3_aa: AISESTRGGTDTQY
d_call: TRBD1; j_call: TRBJ1-2; v_call: TRBV10-1; cdr3_aa: ASTRTGRINYGYT
d_call: TRBD2; j_call: TRBJ2-1; v_call: TRBV7-3; cdr3_aa: ASSSGGGDEQF
d_call: TRBD1; j_call: TRBJ1-3; v_call: TRBV7-8; cdr3_aa: ASSTDRGGDTIY
d_call: TRBD1; j_call: TRBJ1-1; v_call: TRBV11-2; cdr3_aa: ASSLPGTGRRTEAF
d_call: .; j_call: TRBJ2-5; v_call: TRBV29-1; cdr3_aa: SVAGAMLWETQY
d_call: .; j_call: TRBJ1-1; v_call: TRBV7-8; cdr3_aa: ASSLTVSWVEAF
d_call: .; j_call: TRBJ2-5; v_call: TRBV24-1; cdr3_aa: ATGEGGPQETQY
d_call: .; j_call: TRBJ1-1; v_call: TRBV10-3; cdr3_aa: ATQEGGTEAF